One TCR beta chain is described in this entry. This sample is part of a study of blood T cells in healthy people across ages. Then a second PCR, running roughly 6 to 11 cycles, was carried out with a sample-barcoded 5' primer and a J-beta primer mix. TCRdb re-called the 5' RACE reads through MiXCR, storing one row per CDR3 protein. The data contain 850,000 to 1,000,000 distinct CDR3 sequences, 45% to 60% of them singletons. The CDR3 is 14 amino acids. The germline V gene has CDR1 DFQATT and CDR2 SNEGSKA (reference sequence). The junction had 9 bases not matched to a gene; V was cut back by 4 bases and J by 7 bases.

Sequencing was carried out using blood. The genes are TRBV20-1 and TRBJ2-7; 11 bases map to TRBD1. The sequence was obtained from a woman in her sixties or seventies in good health. The CDR3 sequence: CSATPGTGGKEQYF. In DNA form, the CDR3 reads TGCAGTGCTACACCCGGGACAGGGGGAAAAGAGCAGTACTTC.